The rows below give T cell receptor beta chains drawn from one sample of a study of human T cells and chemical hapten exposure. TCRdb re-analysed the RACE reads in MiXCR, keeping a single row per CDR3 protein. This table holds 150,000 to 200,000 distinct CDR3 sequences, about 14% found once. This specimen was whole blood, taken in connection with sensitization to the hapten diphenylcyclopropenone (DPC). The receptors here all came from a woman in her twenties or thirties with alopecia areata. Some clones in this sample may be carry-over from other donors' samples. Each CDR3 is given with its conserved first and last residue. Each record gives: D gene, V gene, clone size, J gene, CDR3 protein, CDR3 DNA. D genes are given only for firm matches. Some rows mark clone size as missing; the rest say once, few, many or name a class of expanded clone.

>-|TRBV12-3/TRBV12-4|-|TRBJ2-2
CASRSLNTGELFF
TGTGCCAGCAGGTCACTGAACACCGGGGAGCTGTTTTTT
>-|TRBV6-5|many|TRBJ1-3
CASSYSEDLGGNTIYF
TGTGCCAGCAGTTACTCGGAGGATCTTGGTGGAAACACCATATATTTT
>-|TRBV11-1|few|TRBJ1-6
CASSWGTLDSPLHF
TGTGCCAGCAGCTGGGGGACCCTTGATTCACCCCTCCACTTT
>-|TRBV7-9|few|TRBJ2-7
CASSLVLWGSSYEQYF
TGTGCCAGCAGCTTAGTTCTGTGGGGCAGCTCCTACGAGCAGTACTTC
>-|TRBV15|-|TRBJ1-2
CATSPEYGPGYTF
TGTGCCACCAGCCCCGAGTACGGGCCCGGCTACACCTTC
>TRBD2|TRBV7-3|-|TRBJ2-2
CASSSSGGANTGELFF
TGTGCCAGCAGCTCTAGCGGGGGCGCGAACACCGGGGAGCTGTTTTTT
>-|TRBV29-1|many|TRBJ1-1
CSVTLIEAFF
TGCAGCGTTACCTTAATTGAAGCTTTCTTT
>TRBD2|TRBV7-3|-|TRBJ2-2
CASSRTSANTGELFF
TGTGCCAGCAGCCGGACTAGCGCTAACACCGGGGAGCTGTTTTTT
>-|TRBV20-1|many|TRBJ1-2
CSAREGRVQYGYTF
TGCAGTGCTAGAGAGGGCAGAGTCCAGTATGGCTACACCTTC
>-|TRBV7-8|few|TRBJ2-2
CASSSGTDTGELFF
TGTGCCAGCAGCTCCGGGACGGACACCGGGGAGCTGTTTTTT
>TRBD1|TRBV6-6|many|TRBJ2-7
CASSRRTGIYEQYF
TGTGCCAGCAGCCGACGGACAGGTATCTACGAGCAGTACTTC
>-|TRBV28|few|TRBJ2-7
CASSLGTPPYEQYF
TGTGCCAGCAGTTTAGGAACTCCCCCCTACGAGCAGTACTTC
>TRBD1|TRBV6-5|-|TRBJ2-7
CASSPGQGRQYF
TGTGCCAGCAGCCCCGGACAGGGCAGGCAGTACTTC
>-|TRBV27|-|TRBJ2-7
CASSGTASGEQYF
TGTGCCAGCAGTGGGACTGCCAGTGGAGAGCAGTACTTC
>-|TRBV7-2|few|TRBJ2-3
CASSPPGRAEDTQYF
TGTGCCAGCAGCCCCCCCGGTAGGGCCGAAGATACGCAGTATTTT
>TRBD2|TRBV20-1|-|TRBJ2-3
CSARDSSGGTDTQYF
TGCAGTGCTAGAGATTCCAGCGGGGGCACAGATACGCAGTATTTT
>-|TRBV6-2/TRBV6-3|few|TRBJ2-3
CASSYSDGSMTDTQYF
TGTGCCAGCAGTTACTCCGACGGGAGTATGACAGATACGCAGTATTTT
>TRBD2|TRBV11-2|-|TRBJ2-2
CASTRSSGVNTGELFF
TGTGCCAGCACCCGATCTAGCGGGGTCAACACCGGGGAGCTGTTTTTT
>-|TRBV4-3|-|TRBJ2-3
CASSQDPPGAMTDTQYF
TGCGCCAGCAGCCAAGATCCGCCAGGGGCCATGACAGATACGCAGTATTTT
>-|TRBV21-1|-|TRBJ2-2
CASTPKAGGSTGELFF
TGTGCCAGCACTCCGAAAGCGGGAGGGAGCACCGGGGAGCTGTTTTTT